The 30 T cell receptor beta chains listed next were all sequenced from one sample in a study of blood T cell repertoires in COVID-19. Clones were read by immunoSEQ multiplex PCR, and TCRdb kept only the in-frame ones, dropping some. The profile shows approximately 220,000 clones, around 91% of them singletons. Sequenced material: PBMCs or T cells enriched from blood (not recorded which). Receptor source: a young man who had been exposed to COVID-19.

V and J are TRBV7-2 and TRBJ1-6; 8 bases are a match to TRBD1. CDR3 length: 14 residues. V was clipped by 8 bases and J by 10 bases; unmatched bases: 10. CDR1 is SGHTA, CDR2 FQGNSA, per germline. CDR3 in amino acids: CASRWGTGNSPLHF. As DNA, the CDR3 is TGTGCCAGCCGCTGGGGGACAGGTAACTCACCCCTCCACTTT.

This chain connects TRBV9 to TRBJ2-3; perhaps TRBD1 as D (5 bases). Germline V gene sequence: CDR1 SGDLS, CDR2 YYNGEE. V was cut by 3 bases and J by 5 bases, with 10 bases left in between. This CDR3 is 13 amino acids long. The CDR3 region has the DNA TGTGCCAGCAGCGGGGGCATCGGAGATACGCAGTATTTT. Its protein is CASSGGIGDTQYF.

CDR3 protein: CASSSYPGQGANEQFF. The DNA of the CDR3 is TGTGCCAGCAGCTCCTATCCGGGACAGGGGGCCAATGAGCAGTTCTTC. The chain uses TRBV5-6 and TRBJ2-1; 12 nucleotides agree with TRBD1. The germline V gene has CDR1 SGHDT and CDR2 YYEEEE. This CDR3 spans 16 amino acids. Trimming took 3 bases from V and 6 from J; bases not matched to a gene: 7.

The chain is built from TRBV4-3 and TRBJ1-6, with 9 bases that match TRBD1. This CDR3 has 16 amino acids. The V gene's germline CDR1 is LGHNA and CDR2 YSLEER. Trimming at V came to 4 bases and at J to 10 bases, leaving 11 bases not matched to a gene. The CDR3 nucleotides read TGCGCCAGCAGCCTACAAAGGACAGGGGAAGGATCACCCCTCCACTTT. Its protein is CASSLQRTGEGSPLHF.

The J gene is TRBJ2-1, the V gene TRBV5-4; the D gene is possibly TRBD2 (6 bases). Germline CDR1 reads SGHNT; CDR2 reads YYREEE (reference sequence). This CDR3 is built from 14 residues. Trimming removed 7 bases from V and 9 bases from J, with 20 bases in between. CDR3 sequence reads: CASGPTGTAVEQFF. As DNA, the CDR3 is TGTGCCAGCGGACCCACCGGGACTGCGGTTGAGCAGTTCTTC.

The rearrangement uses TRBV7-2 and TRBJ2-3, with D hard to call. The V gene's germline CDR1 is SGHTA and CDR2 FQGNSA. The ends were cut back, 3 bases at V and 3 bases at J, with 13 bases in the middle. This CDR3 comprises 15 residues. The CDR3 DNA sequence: TGTGCCAGCAGCTTCAGCGCGGTAAAGACAGATACGCAGTATTTT. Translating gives CASSFSAVKTDTQYF. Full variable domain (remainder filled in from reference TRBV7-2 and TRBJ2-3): GAGVSQSPSNKVTEKGKDVELRCDPISGHTALYWYRQSLGQGLEFLIYFQGNSAPDKSGLPSDRFSAERTGGSVSTLTIQRTQQEDSAVYLCASSFSAVKTDTQYFGPGTRLTVL.

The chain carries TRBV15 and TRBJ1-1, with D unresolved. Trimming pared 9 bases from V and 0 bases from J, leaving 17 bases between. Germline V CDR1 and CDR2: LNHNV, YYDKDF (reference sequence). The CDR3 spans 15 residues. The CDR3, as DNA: TGTGCCACTAGCCGGGGTTTCGCGGTGAACACTGAAGCTTTCTTT. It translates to CATSRGFAVNTEAFF. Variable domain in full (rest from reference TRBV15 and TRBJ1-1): DAMVIQNPRYQVTQFGKPVTLSCSQTLNHNVMYWYQQKSSQAPKLLFHYYDKDFNNEADTPDNFQSRRPNTSFCFLDIRSPGLGDTAMYLCATSRGFAVNTEAFFGQGTRLTVV.

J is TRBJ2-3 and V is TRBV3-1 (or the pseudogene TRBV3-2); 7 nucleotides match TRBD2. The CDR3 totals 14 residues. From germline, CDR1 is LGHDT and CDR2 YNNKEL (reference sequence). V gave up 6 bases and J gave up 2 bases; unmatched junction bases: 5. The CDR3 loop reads CASSSLAYTDTQYF. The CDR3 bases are TGTGCCAGCAGTTCACTAGCGTACACAGATACGCAGTATTTT.

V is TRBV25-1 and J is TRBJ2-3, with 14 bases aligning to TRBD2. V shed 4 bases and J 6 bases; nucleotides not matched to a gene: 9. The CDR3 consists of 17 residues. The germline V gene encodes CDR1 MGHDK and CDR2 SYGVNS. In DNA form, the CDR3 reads TGTGCCAGCAGTGCCGGGACTAGCGGGGGCCCTAGGGATACGCAGTATTTT. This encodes CASSAGTSGGPRDTQYF.

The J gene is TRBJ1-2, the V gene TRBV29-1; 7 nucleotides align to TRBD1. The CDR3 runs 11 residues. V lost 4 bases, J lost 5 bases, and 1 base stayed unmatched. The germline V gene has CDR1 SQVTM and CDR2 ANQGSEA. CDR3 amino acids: CSVVQGYGYTF. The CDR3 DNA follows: TGCAGCGTTGTACAGGGGTATGGCTACACCTTC.

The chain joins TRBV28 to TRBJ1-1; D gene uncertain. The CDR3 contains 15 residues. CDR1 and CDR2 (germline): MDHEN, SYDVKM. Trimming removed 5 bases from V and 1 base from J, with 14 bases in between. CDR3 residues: CASSPRLRANTEAFF. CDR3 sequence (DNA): TGTGCCAGCAGTCCCCGTCTGCGGGCGAACACTGAAGCTTTCTTT.

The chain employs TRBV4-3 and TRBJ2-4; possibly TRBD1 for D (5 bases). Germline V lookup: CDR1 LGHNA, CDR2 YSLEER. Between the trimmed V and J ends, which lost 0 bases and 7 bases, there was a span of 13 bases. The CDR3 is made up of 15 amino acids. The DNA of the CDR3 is TGCGCCAGCAGCCAAGATAGGCAGGGATTCAACATTCAGTACTTC. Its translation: CASSQDRQGFNIQYF.

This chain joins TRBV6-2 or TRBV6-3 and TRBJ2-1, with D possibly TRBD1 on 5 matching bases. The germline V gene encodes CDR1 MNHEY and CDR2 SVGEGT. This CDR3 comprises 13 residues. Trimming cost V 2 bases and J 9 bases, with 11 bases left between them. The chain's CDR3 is CASSYPVGVEQFF. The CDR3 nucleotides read TGTGCCAGCAGTTACCCAGTAGGGGTTGAGCAGTTCTTC.

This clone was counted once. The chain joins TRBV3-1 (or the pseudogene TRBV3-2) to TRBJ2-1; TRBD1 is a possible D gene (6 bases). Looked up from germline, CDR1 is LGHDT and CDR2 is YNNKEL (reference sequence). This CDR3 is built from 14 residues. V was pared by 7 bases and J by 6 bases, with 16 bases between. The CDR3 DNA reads TGTGCCAGCACTAGAACAGGGTTGCGCAATGAGCAGTTCTTC. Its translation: CASTRTGLRNEQFF.

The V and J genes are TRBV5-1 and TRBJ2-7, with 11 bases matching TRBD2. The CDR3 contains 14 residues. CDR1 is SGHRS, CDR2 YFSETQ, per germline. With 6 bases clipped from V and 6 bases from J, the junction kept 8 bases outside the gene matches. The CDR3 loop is CASTPSGGPFEQYF. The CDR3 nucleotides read TGCGCCAGCACACCTAGCGGGGGGCCCTTCGAGCAGTACTTC.

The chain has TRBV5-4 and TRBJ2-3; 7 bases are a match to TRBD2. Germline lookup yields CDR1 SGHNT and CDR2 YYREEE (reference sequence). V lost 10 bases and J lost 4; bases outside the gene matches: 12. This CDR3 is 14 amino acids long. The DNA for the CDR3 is TGTGCCTACTCTGGGGGGGGAGGAGCAGATACGCAGTATTTT. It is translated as CAYSGGGGADTQYF.

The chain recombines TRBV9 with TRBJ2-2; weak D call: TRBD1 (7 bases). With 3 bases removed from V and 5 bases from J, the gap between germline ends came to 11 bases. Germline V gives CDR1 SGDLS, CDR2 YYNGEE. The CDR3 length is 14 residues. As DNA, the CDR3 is TGTGCCAGCAGCGACAGGGGAGGAACCGGGGAGCTGTTTTTT. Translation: CASSDRGGTGELFF.

The CDR3 here is CASSQLTEAGGSGNTIYF. CDR3 nucleotides: TGCGCCAGCAGCCAACTTACGGAGGCTGGGGGGTCTGGAAACACCATATATTTT. The rearrangement uses TRBV4-1 and TRBJ1-3; the D gene is possibly TRBD1 (5 bases). V was trimmed by 2 bases and J by 1 base, leaving 18 bases between them. CDR1 is MGHRA, CDR2 YSYEKL, per germline. The CDR3 covers 18 residues.

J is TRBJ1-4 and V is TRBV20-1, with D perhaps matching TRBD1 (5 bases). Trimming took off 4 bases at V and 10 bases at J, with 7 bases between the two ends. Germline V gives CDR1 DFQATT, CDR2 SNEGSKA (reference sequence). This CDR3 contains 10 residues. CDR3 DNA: TGCAGTGCTATTAGGGGAAAACTGTTTTTT. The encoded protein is CSAIRGKLFF.

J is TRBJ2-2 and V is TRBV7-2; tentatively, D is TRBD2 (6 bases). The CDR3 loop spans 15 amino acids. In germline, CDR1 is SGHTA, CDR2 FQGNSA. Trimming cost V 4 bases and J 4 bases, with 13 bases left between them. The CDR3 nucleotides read TGTGCCAGCAGCTGGGAGGACCGGCCCACCGGGGAGCTGTTTTTT. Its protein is CASSWEDRPTGELFF. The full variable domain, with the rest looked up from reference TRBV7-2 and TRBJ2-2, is GAGVSQSPSNKVTEKGKDVELRCDPISGHTALYWYRQSLGQGLEFLIYFQGNSAPDKSGLPSDRFSAERTGGSVSTLTIQRTQQEDSAVYLCASSWEDRPTGELFFGEGSRLTVL.

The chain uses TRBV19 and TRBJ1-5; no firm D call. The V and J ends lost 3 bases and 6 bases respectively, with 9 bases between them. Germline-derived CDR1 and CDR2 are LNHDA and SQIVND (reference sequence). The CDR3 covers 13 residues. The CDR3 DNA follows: TGTGCCAGTAGTATTGGAGGGATTCAGCCCCAGCATTTT. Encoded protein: CASSIGGIQPQHF. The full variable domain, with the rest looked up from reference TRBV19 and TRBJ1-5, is DGGITQSPKYLFRKEGQNVTLSCEQNLNHDAMYWYRQDPGQGLRLIYYSQIVNDFQKGDIAEGYSVSREKKESFPLTVTSAQKNPTAFYLCASSIGGIQPQHFGDGTRLSIL.

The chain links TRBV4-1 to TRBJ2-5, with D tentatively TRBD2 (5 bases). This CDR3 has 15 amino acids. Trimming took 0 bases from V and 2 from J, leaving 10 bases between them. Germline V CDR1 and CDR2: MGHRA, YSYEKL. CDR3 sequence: CASSQDGTGQETQYF. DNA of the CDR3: TGCGCCAGCAGCCAAGATGGAACGGGACAAGAGACCCAGTACTTC.

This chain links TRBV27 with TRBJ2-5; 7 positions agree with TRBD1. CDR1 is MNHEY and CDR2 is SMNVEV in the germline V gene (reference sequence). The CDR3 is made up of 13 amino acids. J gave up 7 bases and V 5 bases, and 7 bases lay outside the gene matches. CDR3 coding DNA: TGTGCCAGCAGTCGACGGGACAGAGGGACCCAGTACTTC. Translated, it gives CASSRRDRGTQYF.

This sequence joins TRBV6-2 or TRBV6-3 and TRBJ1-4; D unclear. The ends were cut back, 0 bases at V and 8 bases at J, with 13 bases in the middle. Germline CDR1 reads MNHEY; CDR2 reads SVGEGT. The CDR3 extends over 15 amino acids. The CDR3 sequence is CASSYSIRGMEKLFF. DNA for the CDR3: TGTGCCAGCAGTTACTCGATTAGAGGAATGGAAAAACTGTTTTTT.

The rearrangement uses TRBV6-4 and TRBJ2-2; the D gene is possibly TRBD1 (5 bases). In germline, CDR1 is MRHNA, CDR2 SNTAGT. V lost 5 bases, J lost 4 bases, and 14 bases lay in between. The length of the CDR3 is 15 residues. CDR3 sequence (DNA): TGTGCCAGCAGTTCCAGGGCGGAAGGCACCGGGGAGCTGTTTTTT. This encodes CASSSRAEGTGELFF.

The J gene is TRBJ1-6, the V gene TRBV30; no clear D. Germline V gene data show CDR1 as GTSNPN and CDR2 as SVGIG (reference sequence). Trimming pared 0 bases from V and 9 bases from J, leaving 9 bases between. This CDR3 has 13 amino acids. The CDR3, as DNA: TGTGCCTGGAGTGTACCGGGTCGTTCACCCCTCCACTTT. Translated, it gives CAWSVPGRSPLHF.

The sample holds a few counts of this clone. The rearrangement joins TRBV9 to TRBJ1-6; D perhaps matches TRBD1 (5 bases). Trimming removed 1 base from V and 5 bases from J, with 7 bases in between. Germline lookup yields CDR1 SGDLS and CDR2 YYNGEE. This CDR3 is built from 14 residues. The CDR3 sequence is CASSVRQNNSPLHF. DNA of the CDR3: TGTGCCAGCAGCGTAAGACAGAATAATTCACCCCTCCACTTT. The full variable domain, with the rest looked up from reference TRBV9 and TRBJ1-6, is DSGVTQTPKHLITATGQRVTLRCSPRSGDLSVYWYQQSLDQGLQFLIQYYNGEERAKGNILERFSAQQFPDLHSELNLSSLELGDSALYFCASSVRQNNSPLHFGNGTRLTVT.

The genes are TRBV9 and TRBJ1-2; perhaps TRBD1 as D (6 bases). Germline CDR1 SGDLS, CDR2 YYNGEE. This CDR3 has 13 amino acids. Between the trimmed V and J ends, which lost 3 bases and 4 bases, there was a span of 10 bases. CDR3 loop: CASSDKGVYGYTF. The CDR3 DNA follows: TGTGCCAGCAGCGATAAGGGGGTCTATGGCTACACCTTC.

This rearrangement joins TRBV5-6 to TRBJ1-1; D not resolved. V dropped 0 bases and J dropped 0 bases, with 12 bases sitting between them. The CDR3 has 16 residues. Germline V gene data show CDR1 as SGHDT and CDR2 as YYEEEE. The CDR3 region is CASSLAFGNMNTEAFF. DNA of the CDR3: TGTGCCAGCAGCTTGGCCTTCGGGAACATGAACACTGAAGCTTTCTTT.

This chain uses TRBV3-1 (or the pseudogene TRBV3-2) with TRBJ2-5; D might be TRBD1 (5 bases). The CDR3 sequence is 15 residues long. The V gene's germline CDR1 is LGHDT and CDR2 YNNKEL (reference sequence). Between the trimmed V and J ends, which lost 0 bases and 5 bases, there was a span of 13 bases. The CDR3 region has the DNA TGTGCCAGCAGCCAAGATATCAGGGAAGTGGAGACCCAGTACTTC. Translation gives CASSQDIREVETQYF.